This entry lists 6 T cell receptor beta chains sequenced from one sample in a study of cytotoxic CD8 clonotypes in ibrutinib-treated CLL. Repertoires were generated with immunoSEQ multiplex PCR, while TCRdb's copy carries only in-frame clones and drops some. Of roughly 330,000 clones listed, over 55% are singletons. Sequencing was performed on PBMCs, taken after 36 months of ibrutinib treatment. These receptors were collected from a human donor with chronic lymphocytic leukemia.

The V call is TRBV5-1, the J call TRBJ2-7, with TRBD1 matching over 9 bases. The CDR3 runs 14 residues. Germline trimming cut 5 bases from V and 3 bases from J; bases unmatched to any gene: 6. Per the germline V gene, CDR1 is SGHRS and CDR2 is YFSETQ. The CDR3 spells CASSFLTGGYEQYF. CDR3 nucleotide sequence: TGCGCCAGCAGTTTTCTGACAGGGGGCTACGAGCAGTACTTC.

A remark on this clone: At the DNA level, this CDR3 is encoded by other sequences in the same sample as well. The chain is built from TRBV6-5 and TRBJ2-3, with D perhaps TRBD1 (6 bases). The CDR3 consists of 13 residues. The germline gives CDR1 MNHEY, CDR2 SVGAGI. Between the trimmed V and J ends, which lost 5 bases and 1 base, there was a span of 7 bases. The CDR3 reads CASSRQGTDTQYF. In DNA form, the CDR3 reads TGTGCCAGCAGTCGACAGGGCACAGATACGCAGTATTTT.

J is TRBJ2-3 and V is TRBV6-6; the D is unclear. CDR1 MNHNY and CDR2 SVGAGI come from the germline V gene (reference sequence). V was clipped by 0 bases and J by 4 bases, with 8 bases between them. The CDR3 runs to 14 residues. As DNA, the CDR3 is TGTGCCAGCAGTTACTCGTTGAGCGCAGATACGCAGTATTTT. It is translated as CASSYSLSADTQYF.

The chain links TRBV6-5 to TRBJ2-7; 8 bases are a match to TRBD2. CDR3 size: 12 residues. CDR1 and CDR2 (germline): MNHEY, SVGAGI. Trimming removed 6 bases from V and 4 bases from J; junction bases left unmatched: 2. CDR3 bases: TGTGCCAGCAGCCTAGCGGGTTACGAGCAGTACTTC. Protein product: CASSLAGYEQYF.

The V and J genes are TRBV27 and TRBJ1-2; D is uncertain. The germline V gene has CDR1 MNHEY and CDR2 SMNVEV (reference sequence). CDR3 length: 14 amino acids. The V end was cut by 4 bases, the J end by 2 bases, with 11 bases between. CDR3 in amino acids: CASSWPGSNYGYTF. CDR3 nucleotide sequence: TGTGCCAGCAGTTGGCCGGGGTCCAACTATGGCTACACCTTC.

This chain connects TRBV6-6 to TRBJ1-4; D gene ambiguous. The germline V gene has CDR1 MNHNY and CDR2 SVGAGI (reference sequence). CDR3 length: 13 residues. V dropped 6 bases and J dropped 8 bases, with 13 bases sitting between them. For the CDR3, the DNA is TGTGCCAGCAGCCTTGACGGACCCGAAAAACTGTTTTTT. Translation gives CASSLDGPEKLFF.